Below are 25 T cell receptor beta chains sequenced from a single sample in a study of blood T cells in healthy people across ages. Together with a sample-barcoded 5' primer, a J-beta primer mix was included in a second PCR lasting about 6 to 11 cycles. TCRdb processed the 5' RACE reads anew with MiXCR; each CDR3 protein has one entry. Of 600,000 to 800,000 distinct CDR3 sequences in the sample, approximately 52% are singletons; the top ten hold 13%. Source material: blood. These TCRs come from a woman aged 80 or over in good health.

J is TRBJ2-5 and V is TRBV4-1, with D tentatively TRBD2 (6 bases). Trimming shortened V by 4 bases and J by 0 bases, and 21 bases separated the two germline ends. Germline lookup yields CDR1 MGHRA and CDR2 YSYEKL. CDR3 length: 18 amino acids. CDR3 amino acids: CASSPGGAVYQHQETQYF. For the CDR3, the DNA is TGCGCCAGCAGCCCAGGCGGGGCGGTTTACCAACACCAAGAGACCCAGTACTTC.

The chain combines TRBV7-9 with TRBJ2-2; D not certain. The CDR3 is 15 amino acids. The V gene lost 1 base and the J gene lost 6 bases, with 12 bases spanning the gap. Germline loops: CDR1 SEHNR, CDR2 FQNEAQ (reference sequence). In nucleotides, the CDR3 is TGTGCCAGCAGCTTAGAGGTCGGCCGGGCCGGGGAGCTGTTTTTT. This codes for CASSLEVGRAGELFF.

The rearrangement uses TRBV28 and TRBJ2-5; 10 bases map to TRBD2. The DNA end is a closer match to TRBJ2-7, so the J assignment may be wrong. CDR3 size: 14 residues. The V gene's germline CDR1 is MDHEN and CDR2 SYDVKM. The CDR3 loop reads CATKREGFGYEQYF. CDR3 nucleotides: TGTGCCACCAAGCGGGAGGGTTTCGGCTACGAGCAGTACTTC.

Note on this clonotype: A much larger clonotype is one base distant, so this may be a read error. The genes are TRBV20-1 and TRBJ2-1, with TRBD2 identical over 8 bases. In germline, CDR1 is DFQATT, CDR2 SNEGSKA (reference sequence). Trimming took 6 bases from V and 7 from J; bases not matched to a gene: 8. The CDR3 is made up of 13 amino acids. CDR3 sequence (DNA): TGCAGTGCCACTAGCGGTTCCAAAAATGAGCAGTTCTTC. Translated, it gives CSATSGSKNEQFF.

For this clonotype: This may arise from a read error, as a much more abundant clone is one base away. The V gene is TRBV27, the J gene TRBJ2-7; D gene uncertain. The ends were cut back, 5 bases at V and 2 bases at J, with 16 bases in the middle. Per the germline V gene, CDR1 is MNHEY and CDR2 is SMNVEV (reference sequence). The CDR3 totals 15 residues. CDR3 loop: CASSNEPYLTYEQYF. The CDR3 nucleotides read TGTGCCAGCAGTAACGAGCCATACCTCACCTACGAGCAGTACTTC.

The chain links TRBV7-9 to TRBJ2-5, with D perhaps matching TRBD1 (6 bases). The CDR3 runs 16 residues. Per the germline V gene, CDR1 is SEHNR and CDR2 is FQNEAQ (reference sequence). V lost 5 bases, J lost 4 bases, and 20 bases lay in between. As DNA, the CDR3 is TGTGCCAGCAGCCACATAAAGGCAGGGGCAGGAGAGACCCAGTACTTC. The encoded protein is CASSHIKAGAGETQYF.

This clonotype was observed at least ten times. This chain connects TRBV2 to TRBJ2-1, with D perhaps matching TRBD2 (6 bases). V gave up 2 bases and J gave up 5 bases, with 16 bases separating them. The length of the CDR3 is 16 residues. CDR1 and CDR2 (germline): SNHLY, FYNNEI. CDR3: CASSERSGSRNNEQFF. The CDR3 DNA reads TGTGCCAGCAGTGAAAGGTCCGGGAGTCGGAACAATGAGCAGTTCTTC.

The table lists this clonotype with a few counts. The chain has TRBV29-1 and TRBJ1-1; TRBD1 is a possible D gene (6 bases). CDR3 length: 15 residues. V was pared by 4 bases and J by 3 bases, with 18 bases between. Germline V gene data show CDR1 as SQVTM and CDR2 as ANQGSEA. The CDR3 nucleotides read TGCAGCGTTGGGGGGGGCAGGGGCACGGACACTGAAGCTTTCTTT. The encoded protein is CSVGGGRGTDTEAFF. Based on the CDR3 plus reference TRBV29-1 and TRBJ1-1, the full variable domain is SAVISQKPSRDICQRGTSLTIQCQVDSQVTMMFWYRQQPGQSLTLIATANQGSEATYESGFVIDKFPISRPNLTFSTLTVSNMSPEDSSIYLCSVGGGRGTDTEAFFGQGTRLTVV.

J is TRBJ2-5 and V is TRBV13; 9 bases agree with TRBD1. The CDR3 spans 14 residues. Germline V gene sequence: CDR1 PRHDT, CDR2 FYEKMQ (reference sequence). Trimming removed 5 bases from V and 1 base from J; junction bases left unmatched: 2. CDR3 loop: CASSPDRGQETQYF. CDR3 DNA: TGTGCCAGCAGCCCGGACAGGGGCCAAGAGACCCAGTACTTC.

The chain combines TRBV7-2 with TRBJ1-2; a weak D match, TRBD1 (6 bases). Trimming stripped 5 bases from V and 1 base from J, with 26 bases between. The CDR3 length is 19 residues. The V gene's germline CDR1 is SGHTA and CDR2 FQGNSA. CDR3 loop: CASSPARGGGHANNYGYTF. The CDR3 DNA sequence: TGTGCCAGCAGCCCAGCTCGGGGAGGGGGACACGCTAATAACTATGGCTACACCTTC.

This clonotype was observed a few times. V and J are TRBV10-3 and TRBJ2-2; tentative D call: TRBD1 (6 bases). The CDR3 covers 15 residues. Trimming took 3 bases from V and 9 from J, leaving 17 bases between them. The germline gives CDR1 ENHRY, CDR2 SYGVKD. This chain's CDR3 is CAISDQSKQGRELFF. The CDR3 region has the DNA TGTGCCATCAGTGACCAATCGAAACAGGGTCGGGAGCTGTTTTTT.

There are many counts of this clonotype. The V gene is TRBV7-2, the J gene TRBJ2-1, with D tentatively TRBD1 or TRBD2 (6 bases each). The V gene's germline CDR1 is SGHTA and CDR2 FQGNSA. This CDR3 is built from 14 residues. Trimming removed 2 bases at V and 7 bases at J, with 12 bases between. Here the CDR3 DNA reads TGTGCCAGCAGCTTATCGGGGGCTACAAATGAGCAGTTCTTC. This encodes CASSLSGATNEQFF.

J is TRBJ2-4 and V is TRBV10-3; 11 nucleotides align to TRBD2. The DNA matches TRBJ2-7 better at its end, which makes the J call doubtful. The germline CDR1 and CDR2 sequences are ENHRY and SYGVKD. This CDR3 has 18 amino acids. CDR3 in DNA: TGTGCCACCAGGACAACTAACCTAGCGGGAGGCTTCTTCTACGAGCAGTACTTC. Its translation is CATRTTNLAGGFFYEQYF.

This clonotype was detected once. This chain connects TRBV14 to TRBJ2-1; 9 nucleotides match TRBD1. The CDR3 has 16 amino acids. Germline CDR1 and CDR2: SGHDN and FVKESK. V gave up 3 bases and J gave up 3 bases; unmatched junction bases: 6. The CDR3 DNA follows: TGTGCCAGCAGCCACATCCGGGACAGGGACTACAATGAGCAGTTCTTC. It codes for CASSHIRDRDYNEQFF.

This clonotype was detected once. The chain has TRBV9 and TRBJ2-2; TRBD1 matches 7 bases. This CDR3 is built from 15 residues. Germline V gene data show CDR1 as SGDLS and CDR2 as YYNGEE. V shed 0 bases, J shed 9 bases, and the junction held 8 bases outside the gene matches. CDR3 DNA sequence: TGTGCCAGCAGCGTAGCATACAGGGGATCCCGGGAGCTGTTTTTT. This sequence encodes CASSVAYRGSRELFF.

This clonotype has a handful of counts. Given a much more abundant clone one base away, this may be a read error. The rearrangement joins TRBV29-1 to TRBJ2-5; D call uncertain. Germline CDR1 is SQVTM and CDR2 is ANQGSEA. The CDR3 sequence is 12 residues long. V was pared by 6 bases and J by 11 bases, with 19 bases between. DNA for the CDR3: TGCAGCGTGGGGAACCCTACCGGTGAGCAGTACTTC. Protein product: CSVGNPTGEQYF.

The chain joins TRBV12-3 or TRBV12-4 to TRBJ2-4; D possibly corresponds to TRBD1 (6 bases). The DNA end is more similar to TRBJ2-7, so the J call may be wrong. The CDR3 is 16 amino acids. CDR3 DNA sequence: TGTGCCAGCAGTTTGCCCGAAAGACAGGTTCCCCACGAGCAGTACTTC. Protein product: CASSLPERQVPHEQYF.

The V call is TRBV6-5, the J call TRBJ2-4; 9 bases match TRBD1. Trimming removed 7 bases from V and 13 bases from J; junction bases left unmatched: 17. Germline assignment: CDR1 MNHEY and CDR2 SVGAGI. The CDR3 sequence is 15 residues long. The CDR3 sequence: CASMRDRVSTGEQYF. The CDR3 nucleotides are TGTGCCAGCATGAGGGACAGGGTGAGCACCGGGGAGCAGTACTTC.

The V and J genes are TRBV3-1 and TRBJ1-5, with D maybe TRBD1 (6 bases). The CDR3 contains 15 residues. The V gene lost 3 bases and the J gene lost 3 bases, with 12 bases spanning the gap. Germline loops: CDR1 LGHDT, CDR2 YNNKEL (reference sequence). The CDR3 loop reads CASSQADRPNQPQHF. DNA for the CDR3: TGTGCCAGCAGCCAGGCGGACAGACCCAATCAGCCCCAGCATTTT.

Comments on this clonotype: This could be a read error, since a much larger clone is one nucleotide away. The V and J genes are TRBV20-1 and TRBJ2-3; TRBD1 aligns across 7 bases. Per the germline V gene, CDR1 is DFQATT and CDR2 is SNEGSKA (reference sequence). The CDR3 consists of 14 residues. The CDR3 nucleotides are TGCAGTGCTAAGAGACAGGGTGTAACAGATATGCAGTATTTT. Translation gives CSAKRQGVTDMQYF.

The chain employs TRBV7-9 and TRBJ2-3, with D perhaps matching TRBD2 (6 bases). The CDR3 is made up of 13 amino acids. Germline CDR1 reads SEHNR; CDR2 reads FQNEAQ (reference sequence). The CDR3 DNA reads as TGTGCTGCCTGGCGGGAAACCCCAGATACGCAGTATTTT. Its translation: CAAWRETPDTQYF.

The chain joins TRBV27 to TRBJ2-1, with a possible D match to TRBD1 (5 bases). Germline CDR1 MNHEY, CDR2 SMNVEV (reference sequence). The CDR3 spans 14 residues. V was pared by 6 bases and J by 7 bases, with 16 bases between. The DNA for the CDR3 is TGTGCCAGCAGGTTAACGGACACTTGGAATGAGCAGTTCTTC. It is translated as CASRLTDTWNEQFF.

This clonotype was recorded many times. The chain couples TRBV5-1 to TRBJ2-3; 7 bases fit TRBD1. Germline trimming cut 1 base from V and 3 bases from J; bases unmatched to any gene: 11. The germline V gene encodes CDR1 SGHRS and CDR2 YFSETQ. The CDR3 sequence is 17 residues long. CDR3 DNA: TGCGCCAGCAGCTTGAAGACAGGGTCGATGAGGACAGATACGCAGTATTTT. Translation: CASSLKTGSMRTDTQYF. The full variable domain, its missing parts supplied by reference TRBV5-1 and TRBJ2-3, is KAGVTQTPRYLIKTRGQQVTLSCSPISGHRSVSWYQQTPGQGLQFLFEYFSETQRNKGNFPGRFSGRQFSNSRSEMNVSTLELGDSALYLCASSLKTGSMRTDTQYFGPGTRLTVL.

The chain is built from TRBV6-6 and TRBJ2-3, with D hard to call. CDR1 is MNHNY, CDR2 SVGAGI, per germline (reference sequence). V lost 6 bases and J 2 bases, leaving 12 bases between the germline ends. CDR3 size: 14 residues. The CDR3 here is CASRRGVSTDTQYF. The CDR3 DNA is TGTGCCAGCAGGAGAGGCGTCTCCACAGATACGCAGTATTTT.

The CDR3 nucleotides read TGTGCCAGCAGCTTAGCGGGGACACGTAATCAGCCCCAGCATTTT. Protein product: CASSLAGTRNQPQHF. The chain links TRBV7-2 to TRBJ1-5, with D perhaps TRBD1 (6 bases). This CDR3 comprises 15 residues. CDR1 is SGHTA and CDR2 is FQGNSA in the germline V gene. Between the trimmed V and J ends, which lost 0 bases and 4 bases, there was a span of 10 bases.